These T cell receptor beta chains were read from a single sample in a study of T-cell reconstitution after alpha-beta-depleted transplantation in children. A single record per CDR3 protein comes from TCRdb applying MiXCR to the PCR reads. The sample shows 350,000 to 400,000 distinct CDR3 sequences, roughly 22% of them seen only once. This sample comprised PBMCs from the stem cell graft donor, obtained from the stem cell graft. The source of these receptors is a human donor who donated a stem cell graft to a child with acute myeloid leukemia. Both conserved end residues are part of each CDR3. The D gene is left open where the match is weak. The size field is filled for only some rows; it gives once, few, many or a size class.

DNA | CDR3 | V | D | size | J
TGCGCCAGCAGCCTTTTCGGACAGGGGAAGGAAAAACTGTTTTTT | CASSLFGQGKEKLFF | TRBV4-1 | TRBD1 | NA | TRBJ1-4
TGTGCCAGCAGTCTCGGGACCAGCTCCTACAATGAGCAGTTCTTC | CASSLGTSSYNEQFF | TRBV12-3/TRBV12-4 | NA | many | TRBJ2-1
TGTGCCAGCAGGCGAGGAACGGGAGATAATTCACCCCTCCACTTT | CASRRGTGDNSPLHF | TRBV12-3/TRBV12-4 | NA | NA | TRBJ1-6
TGTGCCACCAGCAGAGAAACCAGCTCCTACGAGCAGTACTTC | CATSRETSSYEQYF | TRBV15 | NA | few | TRBJ2-7
TGTGCCAGCAGTTGGAGCGGACGGGATAGCAATCAGCCCCAGCATTTT | CASSWSGRDSNQPQHF | TRBV28 | NA | NA | TRBJ1-5
TGTGCCAGCAGGACGGGGGGCGGCACTGAAGCTTTCTTT | CASRTGGGTEAFF | TRBV12-3/TRBV12-4 | NA | few | TRBJ1-1
TGCAGTGCTAGTCGGGCAGACTCCGCAACTAATGAAAAACTGTTTTTT | CSASRADSATNEKLFF | TRBV20-1 | NA | many | TRBJ1-4
TGCAGTGTGGGGGGAGTGGTTGCAGAGACCCAGTACTTC | CSVGGVVAETQYF | TRBV29-1 | NA | few | TRBJ2-5
TGCAGTGCGCAGGATAGCGGGAGGGCCGCCTACGAGCAGTACTTC | CSAQDSGRAAYEQYF | TRBV20-1 | TRBD2 | many | TRBJ2-7
TGTGCCAGCAGCTTAGACCCGGGAGGCTACGAGCAGTACTTC | CASSLDPGGYEQYF | TRBV7-6 | TRBD2 | many | TRBJ2-7
TGCGCCAGCAGACTAGGGGGAGAGGTGCAAGAGACCCAGTACTTC | CASRLGGEVQETQYF | TRBV5-1 | NA | few | TRBJ2-5
TGTGCCAGCAGTTTATTCGGACTAGCGGGAGGACCCCGCTCCTACGAGCAGTACTTC | CASSLFGLAGGPRSYEQYF | TRBV12-3/TRBV12-4 | TRBD2 | NA | TRBJ2-7